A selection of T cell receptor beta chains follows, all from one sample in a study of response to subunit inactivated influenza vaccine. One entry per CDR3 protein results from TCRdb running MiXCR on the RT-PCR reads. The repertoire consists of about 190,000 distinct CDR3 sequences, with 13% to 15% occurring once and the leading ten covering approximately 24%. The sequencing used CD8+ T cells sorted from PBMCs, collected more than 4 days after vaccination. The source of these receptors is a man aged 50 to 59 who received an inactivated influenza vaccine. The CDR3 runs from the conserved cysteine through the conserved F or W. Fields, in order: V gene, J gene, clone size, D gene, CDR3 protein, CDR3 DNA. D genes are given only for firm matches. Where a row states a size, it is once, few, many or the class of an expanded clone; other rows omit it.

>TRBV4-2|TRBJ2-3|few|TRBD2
CASSQEAGGPADTQYF
TGTGCCAGCAGCCAAGAGGCGGGAGGGCCAGCAGATACGCAGTATTTT
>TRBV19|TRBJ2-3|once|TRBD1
CASSMTGASTDTQYF
TGTGCCAGTAGTATGACAGGGGCTAGCACAGATACGCAGTATTTT
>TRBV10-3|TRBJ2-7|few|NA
CAISESLSTFSYEQYF
TGTGCCATCAGTGAGTCCCTCTCGACATTCTCCTACGAGCAGTACTTC
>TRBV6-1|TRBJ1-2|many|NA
CASSERQAPYGYTF
TGTGCCAGCAGTGAACGACAGGCGCCGTATGGCTACACCTTC
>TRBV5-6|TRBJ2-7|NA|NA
CASSLYMRGYFPDEQYF
TGTGCCAGCAGCTTGTACATGCGGGGCTACTTTCCGGACGAGCAGTACTTC
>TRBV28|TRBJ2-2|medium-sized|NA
CASSLLGGNTGELFF
TGTGCCAGCAGTTTATTAGGGGGGAACACCGGGGAGCTGTTTTTT
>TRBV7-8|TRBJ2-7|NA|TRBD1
CASSPSDRDWEQYF
TGTGCCAGCAGTCCTTCGGACAGGGATTGGGAGCAGTACTTC
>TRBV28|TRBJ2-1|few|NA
CASASPPNEQFF
TGTGCCAGCGCGAGCCCCCCCAATGAGCAGTTCTTC
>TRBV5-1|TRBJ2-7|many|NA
CASSSGAAYEQYF
TGCGCCAGCAGCTCAGGGGCCGCCTACGAGCAGTACTTC
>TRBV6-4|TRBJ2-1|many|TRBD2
CASSDKTSGAVDEQFF
TGTGCCAGCAGTGACAAGACTAGCGGGGCGGTGGATGAGCAGTTCTTC
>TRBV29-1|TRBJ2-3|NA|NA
CSVEGSQRGATDTQYF
TGCAGCGTTGAAGGGAGCCAGAGGGGAGCCACAGATACGCAGTATTTT
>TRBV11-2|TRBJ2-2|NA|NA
CASSLIGGMITGELFF
TGTGCCAGCAGCTTAATTGGCGGGATGATCACCGGGGAGCTGTTTTTT
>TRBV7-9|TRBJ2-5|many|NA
CASPSVETQYF
TGTGCCAGCCCGTCGGTTGAGACCCAGTACTTC
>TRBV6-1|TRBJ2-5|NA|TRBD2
CASIGVAGAPETQYF
TGTGCCAGCATCGGAGTAGCGGGGGCTCCAGAGACCCAGTACTTC
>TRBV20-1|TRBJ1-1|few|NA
CSARNSRRGTEAFF
TGCAGTGCTAGAAACAGTCGCAGGGGAACTGAAGCTTTCTTT
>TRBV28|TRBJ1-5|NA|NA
CASSLLFGQPQHF
TGTGCCAGCAGTTTATTGTTTGGCCAGCCCCAGCATTTT
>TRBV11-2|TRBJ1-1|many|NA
CASSLGLTEAFF
TGTGCCAGCAGCTTGGGCCTTACTGAAGCTTTCTTT
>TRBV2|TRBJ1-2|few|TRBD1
CATMGSRDRGLHGYTF
TGTGCCACCATGGGATCCCGGGACAGGGGTTTGCATGGCTACACCTTC
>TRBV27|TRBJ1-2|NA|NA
CASNGFSGRGYTF
TGTGCCAGCAACGGATTCTCGGGCAGAGGCTACACCTTC
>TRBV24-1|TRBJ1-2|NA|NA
CATSQSPKNYGYTF
TGTGCCACCAGCCAGAGCCCCAAGAACTATGGCTACACCTTC
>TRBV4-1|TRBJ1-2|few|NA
CASSQVEAGAGYTF
TGCGCCAGCAGCCAAGTGGAGGCTGGAGCTGGCTACACCTTC
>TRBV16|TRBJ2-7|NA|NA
CASSQKGVVGEQYF
TGTGCCAGCAGCCAAAAAGGGGTAGTCGGCGAGCAGTACTTC
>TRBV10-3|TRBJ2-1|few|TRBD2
CAISGTSGYNEQFF
TGTGCCATCAGCGGGACTAGCGGTTACAATGAGCAGTTCTTC
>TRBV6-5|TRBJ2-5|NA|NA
CASSYSYGPDQETQYF
TGTGCCAGCAGTTACTCCTATGGGCCTGACCAAGAGACCCAGTACTTC
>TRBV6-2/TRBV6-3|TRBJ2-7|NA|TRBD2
CASSFSGTSGSRYEQYF
TGTGCCAGCAGTTTTTCCGGGACTAGCGGGAGTAGATACGAGCAGTACTTC
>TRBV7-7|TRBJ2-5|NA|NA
CASSLSQGGHRQETQYF
TGTGCCAGCAGCCTCAGCCAAGGGGGACACCGGCAAGAGACCCAGTACTTC